This entry lists 3 T cell receptor beta chains sequenced from one sample in a study of T cells in Graves' hyperthyroidism and ophthalmopathy. Amplification of TCR beta CDR3 regions was performed using RNA transcripts as template. When the TCR CDR3 underwent first-round RT-PCR, the HTBI primer set was used. TCRdb reprocessed the multiplex PCR reads with MiXCR, giving one entry per CDR3 protein. The sample lists 600,000 or so distinct CDR3 sequences, about a sixth occurring once. Sequencing was carried out using blood. These receptors were taken from a woman under 40 with Graves' hyperthyroidism.

This clonotype has at least ten counts. The V and J genes are TRBV7-2 and TRBJ2-1, with 8 positions matching TRBD1. The V segment lost 4 bases and the J segment 3 bases; nucleotides outside the gene matches: 5. From germline, CDR1 is SGHTA and CDR2 FQGNSA. CDR3 length equals 15 residues. CDR3 sequence (DNA): TGTGCCAGCAGCTACAGGGGGGCTAGCTACAATGAGCAGTTCTTC. Its translation is CASSYRGASYNEQFF.

The gene calls are TRBV2 and TRBJ2-7, with 9 positions matching TRBD1. The germline V gene has CDR1 SNHLY and CDR2 FYNNEI. CDR3 length equals 15 residues. The V and J ends lost 6 bases and 3 bases, in that order; junction bases with no gene match: 9. In nucleotides, the CDR3 is TGTGCCAGCAGGCCGAGGGACAGGGAAAACTACGAGCAGTACTTC. It is translated as CASRPRDRENYEQYF.

This clonotype was detected many times. The CDR3 DNA sequence: TGTGCCAGCAGTGGTGGCAGCACCAATCAGCCCCAGCATTTT. This sequence encodes CASSGGSTNQPQHF. V is TRBV6-4 and J is TRBJ1-5, with D unclear. The CDR3 totals 14 residues. The V and J ends lost 4 bases and 3 bases respectively, with 10 bases between them. Germline CDR1 and CDR2: MRHNA and SNTAGT.